This entry lists 5 T cell receptor beta chains sequenced from one sample in a study of OX40 agonist ivuxolimab in advanced cancers. Libraries were prepared by immunoSEQ multiplex PCR; TCRdb keeps only in-frame clonotypes and omits some of them. The repertoire includes 60,000 to 75,000 clones, approximately 91% of them detected once, and 5% sits in the top ten. The material was CD4+ or CD8+ T cells sorted from blood, obtained in a trial of the OX40 agonist ivuxolimab. The receptor set was obtained from an adult with an advanced solid tumor such as melanoma, head and neck, liver or kidney cancer.

This clone occurred once. The chain has TRBV10-1 and TRBJ2-5, with 7 bases lining up with TRBD1. The J call may not be correct, given that the DNA end is closer to TRBJ2-7. Germline V gives CDR1 WNHNN, CDR2 SYGVQD (reference sequence). This CDR3 is built from 13 residues. The CDR3 reads CASSRDSIHEQYF. The CDR3, as DNA: TGCGCCAGCAGCCGGGACAGTATTCACGAGCAGTACTTC.

The V and J genes are TRBV11-3 and TRBJ2-5, with D possibly TRBD1 on 5 matching bases. The CDR3 length is 12 residues. From germline, CDR1 is SGHNT and CDR2 YENEEA. The V end lost 3 bases, the J end lost 5 bases, and 7 bases lay between the germline ends. The chain's CDR3 is CASSFSGETQYF. CDR3 DNA sequence: TGTGCCAGCAGCTTTTCAGGGGAGACCCAGTACTTC.

This chain joins TRBV28 and TRBJ2-3; D is possibly TRBD2 (5 bases). CDR3 length equals 16 residues. Germline-derived CDR1 and CDR2 are MDHEN and SYDVKM. The V and J ends lost 5 bases and 2 bases respectively, with 17 bases between them. The CDR3 DNA reads as TGTGCCAGCAGTCTGGTGTTCCGGGGAATCACAGATACGCAGTATTTT. This gives the protein CASSLVFRGITDTQYF.

The rearrangement uses TRBV28 and TRBJ1-5, with D tentatively TRBD1 (5 bases). Looked up from germline, CDR1 is MDHEN and CDR2 is SYDVKM. This CDR3 region has 16 residues. V dropped 1 base and J dropped 0 bases, with 10 bases sitting between them. The CDR3 loop is CASSLSKGNSNQPQHF. In nucleotides, the CDR3 is TGTGCCAGCAGTTTATCAAAGGGGAATAGCAATCAGCCCCAGCATTTT.

The chain links TRBV18 to TRBJ1-3, with TRBD1 matching over 8 bases. CDR1 and CDR2 from the germline V gene are KGHSH and LQKENI. This CDR3 comprises 17 residues. The V and J ends lost 6 bases and 0 bases, in that order; junction bases with no gene match: 10. The CDR3 region is CASSPSGQGPSGNTIYF. The CDR3 DNA reads TGTGCCAGCTCGCCCAGTGGACAGGGCCCCTCTGGAAACACCATATATTTT.